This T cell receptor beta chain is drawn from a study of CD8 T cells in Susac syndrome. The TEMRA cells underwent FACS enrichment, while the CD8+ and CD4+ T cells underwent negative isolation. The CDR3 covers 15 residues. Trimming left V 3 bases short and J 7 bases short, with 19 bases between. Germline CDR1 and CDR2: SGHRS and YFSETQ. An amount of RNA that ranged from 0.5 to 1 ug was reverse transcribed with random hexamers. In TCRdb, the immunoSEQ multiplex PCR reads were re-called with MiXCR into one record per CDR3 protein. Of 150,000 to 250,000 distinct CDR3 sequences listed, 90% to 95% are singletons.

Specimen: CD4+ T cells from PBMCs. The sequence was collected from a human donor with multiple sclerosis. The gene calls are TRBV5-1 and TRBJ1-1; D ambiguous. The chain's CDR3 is CASSSSLGGNDEAFF. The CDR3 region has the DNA TGCGCCAGCAGCTCCAGTCTGGGCGGCAACGATGAAGCTTTCTTT.